One sample yielded the 21 T cell receptor beta chains listed below, sequenced in a study of blood T cell repertoires in COVID-19 (dated by TCRdb to 2020 to 2022). Receptor amplification or capture employed the immunoSEQ multiplex PCR assay. TCRdb stores this immuneACCESS table with in-frame sequences only. Part of the clones is absent; in the studies checked, under half of the shortfall reflects unresolved V genes, and no reason is known for the rest. The sample profile shows 170,000 or so clones; around 82% of them were found once. Of the sample, 13% to 15% falls within the top ten clones. Specimen: peripheral blood. The receptors derive from a man in his late teens or twenties with active or convalescent COVID-19.

The CDR3 DNA sequence: TGTGCCACCAGTGATCACCGGGACAGGGGGTACGAGCAGTACTTC. It encodes CATSDHRDRGYEQYF. This rearrangement joins TRBV24-1 to TRBJ2-7; 11 nucleotides align to TRBD1. Germline V lookup: CDR1 KGHDR, CDR2 SFDVKD. J was trimmed by 4 bases and V by 3 bases; bases with no gene match: 4. This CDR3 has 15 amino acids.

This clone has only a few counts. The chain carries TRBV4-3 and TRBJ2-2; tentatively, D is TRBD1 (5 bases). The V end lost 1 base, the J end lost 0 bases, and 12 bases lay between the germline ends. Germline V gene sequence: CDR1 LGHNA, CDR2 YSLEER. The CDR3 sequence is 17 residues long. The CDR3 coding sequence is TGCGCCAGCAGCCAAGGAGGCTTAGGGGCGAACACCGGGGAGCTGTTTTTT. Its translation: CASSQGGLGANTGELFF.

V is TRBV4-3 and J is TRBJ1-2; D might be TRBD1 (5 bases). The ends were cut back, 4 bases at V and 4 bases at J, with 22 bases in the middle. Germline lookup yields CDR1 LGHNA and CDR2 YSLEER. CDR3 length equals 17 residues. This CDR3 reads CASSPRLDILSPYGYTF. The DNA for the CDR3 is TGCGCCAGCAGCCCTCGCTTGGACATTCTCTCTCCCTATGGCTACACCTTC.

V usage is TRBV18 and J usage is TRBJ1-2; 8 bases line up with TRBD1. This CDR3 region has 17 residues. Trimming took 3 bases from V and 0 from J; bases not matched to a gene: 9. Per the germline V gene, CDR1 is KGHSH and CDR2 is LQKENI. CDR3 protein: CASSPTGTGLTNYGYTF. The CDR3 DNA is TGTGCCAGCTCACCCACCGGGACAGGCCTTACTAACTATGGCTACACCTTC.

The chain couples TRBV6-5 to TRBJ1-3, with TRBD1 matching over 7 bases. This CDR3 contains 15 residues. The junction had 6 bases not matched to a gene; V was cut back by 7 bases and J by 0 bases. From germline, CDR1 is MNHEY and CDR2 SVGAGI. The CDR3 sequence is CASTRQGSSGNTIYF. The DNA of the CDR3 is TGTGCCAGCACCCGACAGGGAAGCTCTGGAAACACCATATATTTT.

The rearrangement uses TRBV13 and TRBJ2-3; D remains ambiguous. Trimming took off 5 bases at V and 2 bases at J, with 14 bases between the two ends. The CDR3 length is 15 residues. Germline CDR1 and CDR2: PRHDT and FYEKMQ (reference sequence). CDR3: CASSHRLALTDTQYF. As DNA, the CDR3 is TGTGCCAGCAGCCACCGTCTGGCTCTCACAGATACGCAGTATTTT.

V is TRBV15 and J is TRBJ2-2; tentatively, D is TRBD1 (5 bases). Per the germline V gene, CDR1 is LNHNV and CDR2 is YYDKDF (reference sequence). Between the trimmed V and J ends, which lost 0 bases and 1 base, there was a span of 9 bases. The CDR3 totals 16 residues. For the CDR3, the DNA is TGTGCCACCAGCAGAGAAATTGGACAGAACACCGGGGAGCTGTTTTTT. Its protein is CATSREIGQNTGELFF.

The chain couples TRBV28 to TRBJ2-2, with 11 bases that match TRBD1. The CDR3 consists of 15 residues. CDR1 and CDR2 (germline): MDHEN, SYDVKM. With 8 bases clipped from V and 2 bases from J, the junction kept 4 bases outside the gene matches. The CDR3 DNA is TGTGCCAGCTGGACAGGGGGCGGTAACACCGGGGAGCTGTTTTTT. Translation gives CASWTGGGNTGELFF.

This clone was counted a single time. J is TRBJ2-1 and V is TRBV7-9; 11 nucleotides line up with TRBD2. V dropped 3 bases and J dropped 9; count of bases not matched to a gene: 7. CDR1 is SEHNR and CDR2 is FQNEAQ in the germline V gene (reference sequence). There are 15 residues in the CDR3. The CDR3 DNA reads TGTGCCAGCAGCTTCCTAGCGGGGGGTAGTGGTGAGCAGTTCTTC. This codes for CASSFLAGGSGEQFF.

This chain uses TRBV19 with TRBJ2-7; D may be TRBD2 (5 bases). The V gene's germline CDR1 is LNHDA and CDR2 SQIVND (reference sequence). Trimming took 1 base from V and 0 from J, leaving 16 bases between them. The CDR3 totals 17 residues. The chain's CDR3 is CASSIVNGWEPSYEQYF. The CDR3 nucleotides read TGTGCCAGTAGTATAGTTAACGGATGGGAGCCCTCCTACGAGCAGTACTTC.

The V call is TRBV6-2 or TRBV6-3, the J call TRBJ1-5, with D possibly matching TRBD1 (5 bases). The germline V gene has CDR1 MNHEY and CDR2 SVGEGT. V lost 6 bases and J lost 7, with 22 bases in between. The CDR3 consists of 16 residues. The chain's CDR3 is CASSPGGTGARQPQHF. CDR3 DNA: TGTGCCAGCAGCCCTGGGGGGACCGGGGCAAGGCAGCCCCAGCATTTT.

This chain uses TRBV7-2 with TRBJ2-7; 14 bases align to TRBD2. Germline V gene sequence: CDR1 SGHTA, CDR2 FQGNSA. The CDR3 is 15 amino acids. The V and J ends lost 1 base and 8 bases, in that order; junction bases with no gene match: 4. As DNA, the CDR3 is TGTGCCAGCAGCTTAGGACTAGCGGGAGGGATCCAGCAGTACTTC. Amino acids: CASSLGLAGGIQQYF.

The V call is TRBV5-5, the J call TRBJ2-1; weak D call: TRBD1 (6 bases). This CDR3 comprises 14 residues. V lost 0 bases, J lost 5 bases, and 9 bases lay in between. The germline gives CDR1 SGHKS, CDR2 YYEKEE (reference sequence). CDR3 DNA sequence: TGTGCCAGCAGCTTGGTGGCAGGGGACAATGAGCAGTTCTTC. This sequence encodes CASSLVAGDNEQFF.

CDR3 sequence (DNA): TGTGCCAGCAGTTACTCCCAGCGGGGGGCTTACAATGAGCAGTTCTTC. Translating gives CASSYSQRGAYNEQFF. The J gene is TRBJ2-1, the V gene TRBV6-5; TRBD2 matches at 9 bases. With 0 bases clipped from V and 4 bases from J, the junction kept 4 bases outside the gene matches. The germline CDR1 and CDR2 sequences are MNHEY and SVGAGI. The CDR3 is made up of 16 amino acids.

This clone was seen only a few times. The J gene is TRBJ1-5, the V gene TRBV28; TRBD1 matches at 9 bases. The germline V gene encodes CDR1 MDHEN and CDR2 SYDVKM. Unmatched junction bases numbered 3, after V lost 8 bases and J lost 7 bases. This CDR3 has 12 residues. Written as DNA, the CDR3 is TGTGCCAGCGGGGACAGGGAACAGCCCCAGCATTTT. This encodes CASGDREQPQHF.

V gene TRBV7-6 combines with J gene TRBJ1-2; D possibly corresponds to TRBD1 (5 bases). Deletions cut 2 bases from V and 2 bases from J, with 12 bases between. The CDR3 runs 15 residues. Germline-derived CDR1 and CDR2 are SGHVS and FNYEAQ. In nucleotides, the CDR3 is TGTGCCAGCAGCTTACAGCAGGGTACGAACTATGGCTACACCTTC. As protein: CASSLQQGTNYGYTF.

This sequence joins TRBV18 and TRBJ1-3; D might be TRBD1 (6 bases). V was cut by 5 bases and J by 2 bases, with 10 bases left in between. The germline V gene encodes CDR1 KGHSH and CDR2 LQKENI. There are 14 residues in the CDR3. The CDR3 protein is CASSTTGTGNTIYF. The CDR3 nucleotides are TGTGCCAGCTCAACAACAGGGACTGGAAACACCATATATTTT.

J is TRBJ2-1 and V is TRBV5-4, with a possible D match to TRBD2 (6 bases). Trimming took off 1 base at V and 5 bases at J, with 16 bases between the two ends. Germline CDR1 and CDR2: SGHNT and YYREEE (reference sequence). The CDR3 length is 16 residues. The CDR3 sequence: CASSLTGALNNNEQFF. Written as DNA, the CDR3 is TGTGCCAGCAGCTTGACGGGAGCTCTTAATAACAATGAGCAGTTCTTC.

The rearrangement uses TRBV19 and TRBJ2-2; 8 bases fit TRBD1. The CDR3 has 16 amino acids. Germline V lookup: CDR1 LNHDA, CDR2 SQIVND (reference sequence). Trimming took 3 bases from V and 4 from J; bases not matched to a gene: 7. CDR3 residues: CASSISDRVRTGELFF. Here the CDR3 DNA reads TGTGCCAGTAGTATCTCGGACAGGGTTCGCACCGGGGAGCTGTTTTTT.

This chain links TRBV4-1 with TRBJ1-2, with TRBD1 matching 8 bases. CDR3 length: 14 residues. Germline V CDR1 and CDR2: MGHRA, YSYEKL. J lost 4 bases, V lost 8 bases, and 9 bases had no gene match. CDR3 in DNA: TGCGCCAGCCTAGGACAGGGTAGAAGCTATGGCTACACCTTC. Amino acids: CASLGQGRSYGYTF.

This chain joins TRBV7-2 and TRBJ2-3; D is ambiguous. The germline V gene encodes CDR1 SGHTA and CDR2 FQGNSA. The length of the CDR3 is 16 residues. Between the trimmed V and J ends, which lost 5 bases and 0 bases, there was a span of 15 bases. This CDR3 is CASSPGSSSSTDTQYF. The CDR3 bases are TGTGCCAGCAGCCCCGGTAGTAGCTCAAGCACAGATACGCAGTATTTT.